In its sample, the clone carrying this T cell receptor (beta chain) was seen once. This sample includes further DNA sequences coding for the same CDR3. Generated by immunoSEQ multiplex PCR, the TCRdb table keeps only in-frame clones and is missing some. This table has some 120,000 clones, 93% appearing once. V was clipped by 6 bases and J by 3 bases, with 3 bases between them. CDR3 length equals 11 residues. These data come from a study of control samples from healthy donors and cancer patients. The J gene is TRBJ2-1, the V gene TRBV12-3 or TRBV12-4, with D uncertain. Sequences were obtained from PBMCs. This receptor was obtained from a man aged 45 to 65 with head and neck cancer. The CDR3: CASSFYNEQFF. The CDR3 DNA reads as TGTGCCAGCAGCTTCTACAATGAGCAGTTCTTC.